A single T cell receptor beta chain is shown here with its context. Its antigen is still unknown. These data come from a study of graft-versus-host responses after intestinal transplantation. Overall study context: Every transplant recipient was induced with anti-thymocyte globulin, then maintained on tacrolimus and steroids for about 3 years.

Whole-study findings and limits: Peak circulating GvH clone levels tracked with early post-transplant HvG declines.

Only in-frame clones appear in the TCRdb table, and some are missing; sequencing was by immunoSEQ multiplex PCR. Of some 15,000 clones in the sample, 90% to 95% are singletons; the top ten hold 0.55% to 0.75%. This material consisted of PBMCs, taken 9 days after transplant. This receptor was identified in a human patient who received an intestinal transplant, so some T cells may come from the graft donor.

CDR3 DNA: TGTGCCAGCAGTTACTCCCGTAGCGGGAGGCTCCACGAGCAGTACTTC. Its translation is CASSYSRSGRLHEQYF. The chain is built from TRBV6-6 and TRBJ2-7, with 10 bases aligning to TRBD2. The germline CDR1 and CDR2 sequences are MNHNY and SVGAGI (reference sequence). The J segment lost 5 bases and the V segment lost 0 bases, leaving 7 bases of the junction unmatched. This CDR3 is built from 16 residues.